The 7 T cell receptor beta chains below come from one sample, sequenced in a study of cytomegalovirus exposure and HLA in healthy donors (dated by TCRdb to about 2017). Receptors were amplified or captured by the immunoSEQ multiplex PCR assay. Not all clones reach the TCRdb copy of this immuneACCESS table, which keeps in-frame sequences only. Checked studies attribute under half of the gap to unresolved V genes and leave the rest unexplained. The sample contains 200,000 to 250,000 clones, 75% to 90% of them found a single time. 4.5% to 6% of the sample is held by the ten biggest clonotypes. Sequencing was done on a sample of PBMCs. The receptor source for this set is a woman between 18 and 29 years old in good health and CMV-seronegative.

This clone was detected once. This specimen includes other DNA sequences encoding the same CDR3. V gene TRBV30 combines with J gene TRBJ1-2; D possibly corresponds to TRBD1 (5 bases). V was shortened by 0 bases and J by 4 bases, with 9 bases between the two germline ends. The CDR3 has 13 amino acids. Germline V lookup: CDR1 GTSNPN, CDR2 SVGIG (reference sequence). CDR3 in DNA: TGTGCCTGGAGTGTAAAGGGGCCCTATGGCTACACCTTC. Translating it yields CAWSVKGPYGYTF.

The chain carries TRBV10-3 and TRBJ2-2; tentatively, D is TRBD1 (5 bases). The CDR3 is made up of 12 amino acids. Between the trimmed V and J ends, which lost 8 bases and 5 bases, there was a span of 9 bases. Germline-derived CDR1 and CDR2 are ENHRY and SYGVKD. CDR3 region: CAILAGTGELFF. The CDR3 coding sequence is TGTGCCATCTTGGCAGGGACCGGGGAGCTGTTTTTT.

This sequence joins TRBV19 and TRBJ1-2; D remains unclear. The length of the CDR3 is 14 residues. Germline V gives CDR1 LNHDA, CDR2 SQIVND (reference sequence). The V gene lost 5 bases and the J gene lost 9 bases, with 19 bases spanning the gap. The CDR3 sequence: CASSEQLRPPRYTF. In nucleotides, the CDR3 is TGTGCCAGTAGTGAACAGCTAAGGCCTCCACGCTACACCTTC.

The CDR3 reads CASSLPDRGNQPQHF. In DNA, the CDR3 is TGTGCCAGCAGTTTGCCGGACAGGGGGAATCAGCCCCAGCATTTT. V and J are TRBV28 and TRBJ1-5; 10 bases fit TRBD1. The CDR3 sequence is 15 residues long. Germline assignment: CDR1 MDHEN and CDR2 SYDVKM. Trimming at V came to 3 bases and at J to 4 bases, leaving 3 bases not matched to a gene.

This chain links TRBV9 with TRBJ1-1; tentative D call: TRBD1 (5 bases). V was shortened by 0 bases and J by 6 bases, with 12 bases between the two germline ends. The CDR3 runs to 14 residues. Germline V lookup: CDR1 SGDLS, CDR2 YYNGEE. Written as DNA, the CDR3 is TGTGCCAGCAGCGTAGACGGGGGAGGGGCTGAAGCTTTCTTT. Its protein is CASSVDGGGAEAFF. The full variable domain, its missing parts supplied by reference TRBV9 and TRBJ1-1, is DSGVTQTPKHLITATGQRVTLRCSPRSGDLSVYWYQQSLDQGLQFLIQYYNGEERAKGNILERFSAQQFPDLHSELNLSSLELGDSALYFCASSVDGGGAEAFFGQGTRLTVV.

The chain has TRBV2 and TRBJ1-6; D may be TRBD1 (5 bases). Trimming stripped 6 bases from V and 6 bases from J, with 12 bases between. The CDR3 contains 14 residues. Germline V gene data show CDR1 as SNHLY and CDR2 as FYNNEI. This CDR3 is CASRTGTANSPLHF. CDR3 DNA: TGTGCCAGCAGGACCGGGACCGCTAATTCACCCCTCCACTTT.

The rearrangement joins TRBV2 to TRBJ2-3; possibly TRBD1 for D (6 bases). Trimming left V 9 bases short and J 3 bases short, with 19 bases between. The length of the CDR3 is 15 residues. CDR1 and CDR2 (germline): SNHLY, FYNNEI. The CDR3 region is CASRWTDGITDTQYF. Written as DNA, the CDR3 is TGTGCCAGTCGTTGGACAGACGGTATAACAGATACGCAGTATTTT.